These 21 T cell receptor beta chains came from one sample sequenced in a study of identical twins. One entry per CDR3 protein results from TCRdb running MiXCR on the 5' RACE reads. The data contain fewer than 550,000 distinct CDR3 sequences, 13% to 15% of them singletons. These data were also reused for a study on yellow fever vaccine responses in identical twins.

Sequencing was performed on CD4+ T cells sorted from blood. The receptors here all came from a woman aged 18-29 years in good health.

This clonotype was counted only a few times. The conserved phenylalanine or tryptophan normally closing the CDR3 is absent here, so this likely arose from a read error. No DNA is shown, since the ends of the CDR3 on it are uncertain; the CDR3 is the one TCRdb lists. The chain has TRBV6-5 and TRBJ2-1; the D call TRBD2 from the table was never checked on the DNA. The CDR3 extends over 8 residues, inclusive of both ends. The germline gives CDR1 MNHEY, CDR2 SVGAGI. CDR3 protein: CASSARGL.

Many counts were recorded for this clonotype. V is TRBV5-1 and J is TRBJ1-3; no clear D gene. CDR1 and CDR2 from the germline V gene are SGHRS and YFSETQ. V was clipped by 7 bases and J by 0 bases, with 14 bases between them. The CDR3 length is 15 residues. CDR3 nucleotide sequence: TGCGCCAGCTCCCCGGACGGAGACTCTGGAAACACCATATATTTT. It specifies CASSPDGDSGNTIYF.

The chain links TRBV6-1 to TRBJ2-2; D unclear. V was trimmed by 6 bases and J by 7 bases, leaving 12 bases between them. The CDR3 has 13 residues. CDR1 and CDR2 from the germline V gene are MNHNS and SASEGT. CDR3: CASRMTVGGELFF. DNA of the CDR3: TGTGCCAGCAGGATGACGGTGGGCGGGGAGCTGTTTTTT.

CDR3 sequence: CAIQGRPTEEQYF. In nucleotides, the CDR3 is TGTGCCATACAGGGCCGTCCCACAGAGGAGCAGTATTTT. V is TRBV10-3 and J is TRBJ2-3, with D possibly being TRBD1 (6 bases). V was cut by 9 bases and J by 11 bases, with 21 bases left in between. Germline V gene data show CDR1 as ENHRY and CDR2 as SYGVKD. This CDR3 spans 13 amino acids.

This clonotype was counted only a few times. The chain recombines TRBV6-1 with TRBJ1-4; no definite D call. The CDR3 extends over 15 amino acids. V was trimmed by 6 bases and J by 5 bases, leaving 16 bases between them. Germline values: CDR1 MNHNS, CDR2 SASEGT. The CDR3 loop is CASRLREAGNEKLFF. DNA for the CDR3: TGTGCCAGCAGACTGAGGGAGGCGGGGAATGAAAAACTGTTTTTT.

In this sample, this clonotype turned up many times. The chain carries TRBV3-1 and TRBJ2-2; 7 positions match TRBD1. CDR1 and CDR2 (germline): LGHDT, YNNKEL (reference sequence). The CDR3 is 15 amino acids. V gave up 5 bases and J gave up 2 bases; unmatched junction bases: 5. CDR3 DNA: TGTGCCAGCAGCTATGGGACAGTTAACACCGGGGAGCTGTTTTTT. It translates to CASSYGTVNTGELFF.

This sequence joins TRBV18 and TRBJ2-2; TRBD2 matches at 10 bases. Germline lookup yields CDR1 KGHSH and CDR2 LQKENI. The CDR3 consists of 19 residues. V dropped 5 bases and J dropped 3; count of bases not matched to a gene: 15. CDR3 sequence (DNA): TGTGCCAGCTCAGCTTCTCTAGCGGGGGTTTTCGTGGACACCGGGGAGCTGTTTTTT. The encoded protein is CASSASLAGVFVDTGELFF.

This clonotype appeared a few times. V is TRBV5-1 and J is TRBJ2-5, with D perhaps matching TRBD2 (5 bases). CDR3 size: 14 residues. With 1 base removed from V and 2 bases from J, the gap between germline ends came to 9 bases. Germline V lookup: CDR1 SGHRS, CDR2 YFSETQ. CDR3 in DNA: TGCGCCAGCAGCTTGAGTAGCGCACAAGAGACCCAGTACTTC. This translates into CASSLSSAQETQYF.

This chain connects TRBV4-2 to TRBJ1-6; D ambiguous. This CDR3 spans 18 amino acids. Germline values: CDR1 LGHNA, CDR2 YNFKEQ. V dropped 0 bases and J dropped 8 bases, with 20 bases sitting between them. The CDR3 loop is CASSQEENSALSDSPLHF. The CDR3 DNA reads as TGTGCCAGCAGCCAAGAGGAAAATTCTGCCCTCTCGGATTCACCCCTCCACTTT.

This clonotype has only a few counts. This rearrangement joins TRBV18 to TRBJ2-1, with 9 nucleotides matching TRBD2. Unmatched junction bases numbered 7, after V lost 3 bases and J lost 4 bases. Germline V gives CDR1 KGHSH, CDR2 LQKENI. The CDR3 is 16 residues long. CDR3 nucleotides: TGTGCCAGCTCACCCTATAGCGGGAGCGGGTACAATGAGCAGTTCTTC. The encoded protein is CASSPYSGSGYNEQFF.

The chain has TRBV18 and TRBJ1-6; D possibly corresponds to TRBD1 (5 bases). Germline lookup yields CDR1 KGHSH and CDR2 LQKENI. The CDR3 has 15 residues. V was trimmed by 3 bases and J by 7 bases, leaving 13 bases between them. The CDR3 region is CASSPRAGNNSPLHF. In nucleotides, the CDR3 is TGTGCCAGCTCACCGCGGGCAGGGAACAATTCACCCCTCCACTTT.

The chain joins TRBV20-1 to TRBJ2-7, with unresolved D. Germline CDR1 is DFQATT and CDR2 is SNEGSKA (reference sequence). V was pared by 3 bases and J by 2 bases, with 17 bases between. The CDR3 has 15 amino acids. CDR3 region: CSARPVGVSPYEQYF. In DNA form, the CDR3 reads TGCAGTGCTAGGCCGGTCGGTGTTAGCCCCTACGAGCAGTACTTC.

This clonotype appeared many times. The rearrangement joins TRBV5-1 to TRBJ2-3, with D unresolved. Germline CDR1 is SGHRS and CDR2 is YFSETQ. This CDR3 comprises 14 residues. Deletions cut 1 base from V and 3 bases from J, with 9 bases between. CDR3 region: CASSLLTGTDTQYF. CDR3 nucleotides: TGCGCCAGCAGCTTGCTCACTGGTACAGATACGCAGTATTTT.

The rearrangement uses TRBV28 and TRBJ2-7; D gene uncertain. In germline, CDR1 is MDHEN, CDR2 SYDVKM. The CDR3 runs 13 residues. Trimming removed 2 bases from V and 9 bases from J, with 14 bases in between. This CDR3 is CASSLVAQPAQYF. The CDR3 DNA reads TGTGCCAGCAGTTTAGTCGCTCAGCCGGCGCAGTACTTC.

The rearrangement joins TRBV11-2 to TRBJ2-7; a weak D match, TRBD2 (6 bases). CDR3 length: 15 residues. CDR1 and CDR2 (germline): SGHAT, FQNNGV. V shed 1 base and J shed 0 bases, with 10 bases lying between them. CDR3 protein: CASSLVLGSSYEQYF. CDR3 sequence (DNA): TGTGCCAGCAGCTTAGTACTCGGGAGCTCCTACGAGCAGTACTTC.

The rearrangement uses TRBV5-6 and TRBJ2-1, with D perhaps being TRBD1 or TRBD2 (5 bases each). The ends were cut back, 2 bases at V and 14 bases at J, with 20 bases in the middle. The length of the CDR3 is 14 residues. CDR1 is SGHDT and CDR2 is YYEEEE in the germline V gene. CDR3 in amino acids: CASSLVPGTAQEFF. CDR3 bases: TGTGCCAGCAGCTTAGTACCAGGGACCGCGCAGGAGTTCTTC.

This clonotype was detected a few times. The chain joins TRBV24-1 to TRBJ2-2, with 7 positions matching TRBD2. CDR3 length equals 13 residues. V shed 5 bases and J 4 bases; nucleotides not matched to a gene: 0. Germline assignment: CDR1 KGHDR and CDR2 SFDVKD. This CDR3 is CATSGGGTGELFF. DNA of the CDR3: TGTGCCACCAGTGGGGGGGGCACCGGGGAGCTGTTTTTT.

This clonotype turned up a few times. This chain links TRBV28 with TRBJ1-2; unclear D gene. Germline V lookup: CDR1 MDHEN, CDR2 SYDVKM. The CDR3 has 12 residues. Trimming stripped 3 bases from V and 9 bases from J, with 11 bases between. This CDR3 reads CASSLDSRSYTF. As DNA, the CDR3 is TGTGCCAGCAGTTTGGACTCGCGGAGCTACACCTTC.

This clonotype has a count of ten or more. V is TRBV11-2 and J is TRBJ2-2; no clear D gene. This CDR3 is built from 12 residues. Trimming pared 0 bases from V and 8 bases from J, leaving 4 bases between. Germline CDR1 reads SGHAT; CDR2 reads FQNNGV. CDR3 sequence: CASSLDPGELFF. CDR3 DNA: TGTGCCAGCAGCTTAGATCCTGGGGAGCTGTTTTTT.

This clonotype was seen a few times. This chain connects TRBV9 to TRBJ2-7; 13 nucleotides line up with TRBD2. V shed 4 bases, J shed 5 bases, and the junction held 12 bases outside the gene matches. The CDR3 contains 17 residues. Looked up from germline, CDR1 is SGDLS and CDR2 is YYNGEE. CDR3 sequence reads: CASSTQPYGLAGDEQYF. CDR3 nucleotides: TGTGCCAGCAGCACCCAACCCTACGGACTAGCGGGAGACGAGCAGTACTTC.

The V call is TRBV28, the J call TRBJ2-5, with 8 positions matching TRBD2. CDR3 length equals 16 residues. Germline loops: CDR1 MDHEN, CDR2 SYDVKM. V dropped 6 bases and J dropped 4; count of bases not matched to a gene: 13. In DNA, the CDR3 is TGTGCCAGCAGCATCGGCGGGGCTGGGACTAGAGAGACCCAGTACTTC. It yields the protein CASSIGGAGTRETQYF.